This T cell receptor beta chain emerged from a study of T cell repertoires in cytomegalovirus infection. Whole-study context: Shared public TCR beta signatures pointed to both CMV infection and a matching HLA type.

One entry per CDR3 protein results from TCRdb running MiXCR on the reads. Of about 300,000 distinct CDR3 sequences listed, about 25% were seen once; the top ten hold approximately 13%. A note on this clonotype: What it binds is unknown.

Study-wide findings and caveats: Within the response measured ex vivo, HLA-C-restricted CMV-specific TCR beta clonotypes were dominant.

The CDR3 is 10 amino acids. Germline values: CDR1 MDHEN, CDR2 SYDVKM. Trimming stripped 2 bases from V and 6 bases from J, with 2 bases between. J is TRBJ2-7 and V is TRBV28; no definite D call. This TCR was sampled from a human donor in good health (CMV status not recorded). Some clones in this sample may be carry-over from other donors' samples. The sample was PBMCs. The CDR3 loop reads CASSLTEQYF. CDR3 DNA sequence: TGTGCCAGCAGTTTAACCGAGCAGTACTTC. The full variable domain, with the rest looked up from reference TRBV28 and TRBJ2-7, is DVKVTQSSRYLVKRTGEKVFLECVQDMDHENMFWYRQDPGLGLRLIYFSYDVKMKEKGDIPEGYSVSREKKERFSLILESASTNQTSMYLCASSLTEQYFGPGTRLTVT.